The 5 T cell receptor beta chains given below trace back to one sample, sequenced in a study of vaccination and CD4 T cells after COVID-19. Treatment here: approximately 11-day PBMC culture with coronavirus spike peptide pools or control peptides (ViraFEST assay). Sequencing of DNA taken from cultured CD4+ T cells relied on the Oncomine TCR Beta short-read assay. Each CDR3 protein is one row after TCRdb ran MiXCR on the PCR reads. Of approximately 16,000 distinct CDR3 sequences listed, under 65% are singletons. These receptors' targets are unknown. Sequenced here: CD4+ T cells from blood, cultured in vitro, sampled before SARS-CoV-2 vaccination. The receptors here all came from a human donor who had recovered from COVID-19.

The chain employs TRBV7-2 and TRBJ2-1; D ambiguous. The V gene lost 5 bases and the J gene lost 7 bases, with 9 bases spanning the gap. The germline gives CDR1 SGHTA, CDR2 FQGNSA. The CDR3 covers 12 residues. CDR3 residues: CASSIQSNEQFF. The CDR3 nucleotides are TGTGCCAGCAGCATACAGTCGAATGAGCAGTTCTTC.

CDR3 sequence reads: CASSPNAGTVGYTF. The CDR3 region has the DNA TGTGCCAGCAGCCCCAACGCCGGGACAGTAGGCTACACCTTC. The J gene is TRBJ1-2, the V gene TRBV7-3; 7 positions agree with TRBD1. The CDR3 extends over 14 amino acids. V lost 5 bases to trimming and J lost 8 bases; unmatched junction nucleotides: 11. In germline, CDR1 is SGHTA, CDR2 FQGTGA.

This clonotype appeared a few times. The chain links TRBV20-1 to TRBJ1-2; a weak D match, TRBD1 (5 bases). Deletions cut 5 bases from V and 6 bases from J, with 22 bases between. Germline V CDR1 and CDR2: DFQATT, SNEGSKA (reference sequence). The CDR3 is 15 residues long. The chain's CDR3 is CSAPTYAAGSDGYTF. The CDR3 region has the DNA TGCAGTGCTCCCACCTACGCCGCAGGGTCGGATGGCTACACCTTC.

This clonotype has a handful of counts. V and J are TRBV19 and TRBJ1-2; D might be TRBD1 (5 bases). The CDR3 extends over 16 amino acids. V lost 6 bases to trimming and J lost 4 bases, with 21 bases between them. Germline CDR1 is LNHDA and CDR2 is SQIVND (reference sequence). CDR3 nucleotides: TGTGCCAGTAGAATCGGAGCGACAGAACCCCTCTATGGCTACACCTTC. Translated, it gives CASRIGATEPLYGYTF.

The chain has TRBV19 and TRBJ1-5; D is undetermined. CDR1 and CDR2 (germline): LNHDA, SQIVND (reference sequence). Trimming cost V 2 bases and J 7 bases, with 6 bases left between them. The CDR3 has 12 amino acids. CDR3 DNA sequence: TGTGCCAGTAGTATACGGGGACAGCCCCAGCATTTT. Translated: CASSIRGQPQHF.